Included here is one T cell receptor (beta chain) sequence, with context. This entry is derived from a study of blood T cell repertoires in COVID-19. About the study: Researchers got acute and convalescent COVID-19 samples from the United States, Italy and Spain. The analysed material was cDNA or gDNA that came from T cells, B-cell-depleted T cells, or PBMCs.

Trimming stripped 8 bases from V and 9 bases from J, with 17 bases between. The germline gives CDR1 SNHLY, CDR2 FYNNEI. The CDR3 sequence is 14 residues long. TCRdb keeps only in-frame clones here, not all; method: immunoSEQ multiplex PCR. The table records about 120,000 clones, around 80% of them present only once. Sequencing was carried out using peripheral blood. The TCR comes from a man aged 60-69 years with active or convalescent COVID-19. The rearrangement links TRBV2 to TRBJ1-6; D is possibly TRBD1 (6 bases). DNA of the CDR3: TGTGCCAGCTCCCGGGACATCGGGTCTTCACCCCTCCACTTT. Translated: CASSRDIGSSPLHF.